This record concerns one T cell receptor (beta chain) sequence. Antigen specificity is unknown. CDR3 regions were amplified by Arm-PCR using iRepertoire HTBI primers to build TCR beta libraries. One entry per CDR3 protein results from TCRdb running MiXCR on the multiplex PCR reads. The sample gives a few hundred thousand distinct CDR3 sequences, around an eighth of which show up once; roughly a tenth is in the top ten. This entry is derived from a study of regulatory T cells in long-lasting Graves disease. Whole-study results and caveats: Under persistent disease, TRBV28, TRBJ1-2 and TRBJ2-5 were used preferentially.

The trim removed 4 bases at V and 8 bases at J, leaving 8 bases unmatched. The CDR3 totals 13 residues. CDR1 and CDR2 from the germline V gene are SGHKS and YYEKEE (reference sequence). Sample time point: newly diagnosed GD, antithyroid drugs for less than 3 months. The TCR library was prepared using RNA isolated from PBMCs. This same sample was also taken into another study, of T cells in Graves' hyperthyroidism and ophthalmopathy. That source adds: Among thyroid clonotypes expanded above 0.001, most also appeared in blood.

The chain couples TRBV5-5 to TRBJ1-2; 7 bases line up with TRBD1. This receptor was obtained from a man younger than 45 with Graves disease. Sample: peripheral blood mononuclear cells (PBMCs), taken at new diagnosis, from a patient treated with antithyroid drugs. CDR3 loop: CASSERTGSGYTF. The CDR3, as DNA: TGTGCCAGCAGCGAAAGGACAGGTTCGGGCTACACCTTC.